The rows below give T cell receptor beta chains drawn from one sample of a study of blood T cell repertoires in COVID-19. The repertoire was sequenced with immunoSEQ multiplex PCR; TCRdb's copy has only in-frame clones and lacks some. Among approximately 100,000 clones listed, roughly 80% were seen once. Sample: peripheral blood. All receptors derive from an older woman with acute or convalescent COVID-19. The CDR3 runs from the conserved cysteine through the conserved F or W. A D gene is named only where the DNA matches it firmly. Clone size, where shown, is once, few, many, or a class for clones that have expanded.

>-|once|TRBV5-6|TRBJ1-1
CASSLRPTPNTEAFF
TGTGCCAGCAGCTTGCGGCCGACTCCTAACACTGAAGCTTTCTTT
>-|few|TRBV12-5|TRBJ2-1
CASGSAGRTYNEQFF
TGTGCTAGTGGTTCTGCGGGACGGACTTACAATGAGCAGTTCTTC
>-|-|TRBV6-2/TRBV6-3|TRBJ1-1
CASSDTNTEAFF
TGTGCCAGCAGTGACACAAACACTGAAGCTTTCTTT
>-|-|TRBV18|TRBJ1-2
CASSPWGEMDYGYTF
TGTGCCAGCTCACCATGGGGGGAGATGGACTATGGCTACACCTTC
>-|-|TRBV5-4|TRBJ2-5
CASSIDSKETQYF
TGTGCCAGCAGCATCGACTCTAAAGAGACCCAGTACTTC
>TRBD2|-|TRBV7-2|TRBJ2-1
CASSLGAGGLYNEQFF
TGTGCCAGCAGCCTAGGGGCGGGGGGGCTCTACAATGAGCAGTTCTTC
>TRBD1|-|TRBV5-1|TRBJ1-3
CASRGGQGGNTIYF
TGCGCCAGCAGAGGTGGACAGGGAGGAAACACCATATATTTT
>-|-|TRBV2|TRBJ1-1
CASREERDTEAFF
TGTGCCAGCAGGGAGGAACGGGACACTGAAGCTTTCTTT
>-|-|TRBV3-1/TRBV3-2|TRBJ1-2
CASSDWTLFNYGYTF
TGTGCCAGCAGTGATTGGACACTCTTTAACTATGGCTACACCTTC
>TRBD1|-|TRBV6-2/TRBV6-3|TRBJ1-5
CASSITGGVQPQHF
TGTGCCAGCAGTATTACAGGGGGCGTTCAGCCCCAGCATTTT
>TRBD1|-|TRBV2|TRBJ2-5
CATRQGVGHQETQYF
TGTGCCACCCGACAGGGCGTAGGGCACCAAGAGACCCAGTACTTC
>TRBD1|-|TRBV5-4|TRBJ1-3
CASSPRGLGNTIYF
TGTGCCAGCAGCCCCAGGGGGCTTGGAAACACCATATATTTT
>-|-|TRBV20-1|TRBJ2-1
CSARSDNEQFF
TGCAGTGCTAGATCCGACAATGAGCAGTTCTTC
>-|-|TRBV15|TRBJ1-1
CATSSHLTVPQAFF
TGTGCCACCAGCAGCCACCTGACAGTTCCCCAAGCTTTCTTT
>-|-|TRBV5-4|TRBJ2-7
CASSLGLSEQYF
TGTGCCAGCAGCTTGGGGCTCTCCGAGCAGTACTTC
>-|-|TRBV7-2|TRBJ2-1
CASSLIEGNEQFF
TGTGCCAGCAGCTTAATTGAGGGCAATGAGCAGTTCTTC
>TRBD1|-|TRBV28|TRBJ1-2
CASRVDREAYGYTF
TGTGCCAGCAGAGTGGACAGGGAGGCCTATGGCTACACCTTC
>TRBD1|few|TRBV6-4|TRBJ2-1
CASSDSKGAGNEQFF
TGTGCCAGCAGTGACTCGAAGGGGGCAGGGAATGAGCAGTTCTTC
>TRBD2|-|TRBV3-1/TRBV3-2|TRBJ2-3
CASSQVLAGGLAQYF
TGTGCCAGCAGCCAAGTTCTAGCGGGGGGGCTAGCGCAGTATTTT
>-|-|TRBV5-1|TRBJ2-5
CASSQYQETQYF
TGCGCCAGCAGCCAGTACCAAGAGACCCAGTACTTC
>-|-|TRBV7-9|TRBJ2-7
CAIGPRGGYEQYF
TGTGCCATCGGGCCCCGGGGTGGCTACGAGCAGTACTTC
>TRBD1|few|TRBV18|TRBJ1-5
CASSPGTGSEPQHF
TGTGCCAGCTCACCTGGGACAGGGTCGGAGCCCCAGCATTTT
>-|-|TRBV5-1|TRBJ1-3
CASSSSGVPNTIYF
TGCGCCAGCAGCTCCTCGGGAGTGCCAAACACCATATATTTT
>-|-|TRBV5-1|TRBJ1-1
CASSRQGSDTEAFF
TGCGCCAGCAGTCGTCAGGGGTCTGACACTGAAGCTTTCTTT
>TRBD1|-|TRBV7-9|TRBJ1-5
CASSLAGQGFEQPQHF
TGTGCCAGCAGCTTAGCGGGACAGGGTTTTGAGCAGCCCCAGCATTTT
>TRBD1|-|TRBV6-5|TRBJ1-4
CASSPRQGYREKLFF
TGTGCCAGCAGTCCGCGACAGGGCTATCGCGAAAAACTGTTTTTT
>-|-|TRBV2|TRBJ1-1
CASSDPNTEAFF
TGTGCCAGCAGTGATCCTAACACTGAAGCTTTCTTT
>-|-|TRBV5-4|TRBJ2-2
CASSFDSGELFF
TGTGCCAGCAGCTTTGACAGCGGGGAGCTGTTTTTT
>-|-|TRBV10-3|TRBJ1-1
CAISEAANTEAFF
TGTGCCATCAGTGAAGCGGCAAACACTGAAGCTTTCTTT
>TRBD2|-|TRBV7-2|TRBJ2-5
CASSFAGGAKETQYF
TGTGCCAGCAGCTTCGCCGGGGGGGCAAAGGAGACCCAGTACTTC
>-|-|TRBV11-3|TRBJ1-1
CASSFSRVEAFF
TGTGCCAGCAGCTTTTCCCGGGTGGAGGCTTTCTTT
>-|few|TRBV4-1|TRBJ1-1
CASRPARGATEAFF
TGCGCCAGCAGGCCCGCCCGGGGGGCTACTGAAGCTTTCTTT
>-|-|TRBV12-3/TRBV12-4|TRBJ1-1
CASSLTGSTEAFF
TGTGCCAGCAGTCTTACAGGGAGCACTGAAGCTTTCTTT
>-|-|TRBV3-1/TRBV3-2|TRBJ1-2
CASSQEGRSYGYTF
TGTGCCAGCAGCCAAGAGGGGCGGTCCTATGGCTACACCTTC
>-|-|TRBV4-3|TRBJ1-1
CASSQVTGPGTEAFF
TGCGCCAGCAGCCAAGTCACAGGCCCTGGAACTGAAGCTTTCTTT
>-|many|TRBV9|TRBJ1-2
CASSVAERNGYTF
TGTGCCAGCAGCGTAGCTGAGAGGAATGGCTACACCTTC
>-|-|TRBV5-1|TRBJ2-1
CASSLVWSNNEQFF
TGCGCCAGCAGCTTGGTGTGGAGTAACAATGAGCAGTTCTTC
>TRBD1|-|TRBV6-6|TRBJ1-1
CASSYSDRTGAEAFF
TGTGCCAGCAGTTACTCGGATCGGACAGGGGCTGAAGCTTTCTTT
>TRBD1|once|TRBV7-3|TRBJ1-6
CASRTGQGSYNSPLHF
TGTGCCAGCAGGACAGGACAGGGGTCCTATAATTCACCCCTCCACTTT